Below are 11 T cell receptor beta chains sequenced from a single sample in a study of cytomegalovirus exposure and HLA in healthy donors (dated by TCRdb to between 2016 and 2019). The library was prepared using the immunoSEQ multiplex PCR assay. For the multiplex PCR, a mixture combining 60 forward primers for TCR Vbeta segments and 13 reverse primers for TCR Jbeta segments was used. TCRdb obtained this table from immuneACCESS and retained in-frame rearrangements with V and J assigned. These tables miss some clones; where compared with another copy, unresolved V genes account for less than half of the shortfall, and the remainder is unexplained. The sample contains about 110,000 clones, about 81% of them found a single time. The top ten clones comprise approximately 2.4% of the sample. The sequenced material came from PBMCs. All receptors derive from a young man in good health and CMV-seropositive.

This clone appeared once. The CDR3 region is CASSLISGEQYF. The CDR3 DNA is TGCGCCAGCAGCTTAATATCGGGTGAGCAGTACTTC. The V call is TRBV5-1, the J call TRBJ2-7, with unresolved D. The CDR3 totals 12 residues. Germline V gene data show CDR1 as SGHRS and CDR2 as YFSETQ. Trimming removed 2 bases at V and 7 bases at J, with 10 bases between.

The chain uses TRBV4-1 and TRBJ2-5; D perhaps matches TRBD2 (5 bases). This CDR3 is built from 15 residues. Germline V gives CDR1 MGHRA, CDR2 YSYEKL. The V end lost 1 base, the J end lost 5 bases, and 14 bases lay between the germline ends. CDR3 loop: CASSQGTLPRETQYF. DNA of the CDR3: TGCGCCAGCAGCCAAGGGACTCTCCCCCGGGAGACCCAGTACTTC.

This chain joins TRBV6-1 and TRBJ2-6; 8 bases fit TRBD1. The germline V gene has CDR1 MNHNS and CDR2 SASEGT. Unmatched junction bases numbered 6, after V lost 2 bases and J lost 0 bases. CDR3 length equals 18 residues. CDR3 sequence (DNA): TGTGCCAGCAGTGAACTTTTAGGGACAGGCTCTGGGGCCAACGTCCTGACTTTC. Protein: CASSELLGTGSGANVLTF.

The chain links TRBV5-1 to TRBJ2-7; TRBD2 aligns across 9 bases. The length of the CDR3 is 14 residues. Looked up from germline, CDR1 is SGHRS and CDR2 is YFSETQ. The V gene end was trimmed by 5 bases and the J gene end by 6 bases; junction bases not matched to a gene: 9. DNA of the CDR3: TGCGCCAGCAGATCCTCCGGGACTAGCTCCGAGCAGTACTTC. Translation: CASRSSGTSSEQYF. Full variable domain (rest looked up from reference TRBV5-1 and TRBJ2-7): KAGVTQTPRYLIKTRGQQVTLSCSPISGHRSVSWYQQTPGQGLQFLFEYFSETQRNKGNFPGRFSGRQFSNSRSEMNVSTLELGDSALYLCASRSSGTSSEQYFGPGTRLTVT.

The chain employs TRBV6-4 and TRBJ2-3; possible D gene TRBD1, 6 bases. This CDR3 has 14 residues. Trimming removed 0 bases at V and 8 bases at J, with 12 bases between. Germline lookup yields CDR1 MRHNA and CDR2 SNTAGT. CDR3 coding DNA: TGTGCCAGCAGTGACTCAGGCTTCAGGGGTACGCAGTATTTT. Translated: CASSDSGFRGTQYF.

The chain has TRBV7-9 and TRBJ1-3; TRBD1 is a possible D gene (5 bases). The germline V gene encodes CDR1 SEHNR and CDR2 FQNEAQ (reference sequence). V gave up 3 bases and J gave up 4 bases, with 16 bases separating them. This CDR3 has 16 residues. For the CDR3, the DNA is TGTGCCAGCAGCTTTAAATCCAGGGTGGACGGAAACACCATATATTTT. Residues: CASSFKSRVDGNTIYF.

CDR3 region: CASSFGPNQETQYF. In nucleotides, the CDR3 is TGTGCCAGCAGTTTTGGCCCAAACCAAGAGACCCAGTACTTC. The chain employs TRBV27 and TRBJ2-5; D unclear. The CDR3 loop spans 14 amino acids. V was clipped by 3 bases and J by 0 bases, with 8 bases between them. CDR1 is MNHEY and CDR2 is SMNVEV in the germline V gene (reference sequence).

This sequence joins TRBV5-1 and TRBJ1-5; D not resolved. V lost 4 bases and J 6 bases, leaving 14 bases between the germline ends. Germline V gene lookup returns CDR1 SGHRS and CDR2 YFSETQ. CDR3 size: 14 residues. The CDR3 here is CASSPGREGQPQHF. The CDR3 DNA sequence: TGCGCCAGCAGCCCCGGACGGGAGGGTCAGCCCCAGCATTTT.

V and J are TRBV10-1 and TRBJ2-5, with unresolved D. CDR3 length equals 12 residues. Germline V gene sequence: CDR1 WNHNN, CDR2 SYGVQD (reference sequence). V was pared by 3 bases and J by 5 bases, with 7 bases between. The CDR3 nucleotides are TGCGCCAGCAGTGATGGCAGGGAGACCCAGTACTTC. Encoded protein: CASSDGRETQYF.

Details on this clone: Compared with germline, one end of the junction differs, possibly owing to a read error. V usage is TRBV7-9 and J usage is TRBJ2-7, with 7 positions matching TRBD1. The germline gives CDR1 SEHNR, CDR2 FQNEAQ (reference sequence). This CDR3 is built from 16 residues. CDR3: CSSSRPGTATPYEQYF. DNA of the CDR3: TGTTCCAGCAGCCGACCTGGGACAGCCACACCCTACGAGCAGTACTTC.

The chain's CDR3 is CSVSGGRDTGELFF. For the CDR3, the DNA is TGTTCCGTATCGGGGGGCCGGGATACCGGGGAGCTGTTTTTT. The chain recombines TRBV7-9 with TRBJ2-2; D perhaps matches TRBD2 (7 bases). The CDR3 loop spans 14 amino acids. Germline CDR1 and CDR2: SEHNR and FQNEAQ (reference sequence).